This entry describes one TCR beta chain. The sample belongs to a study of blood T cell repertoires in COVID-19. Overall study: T cells, B-cell-depleted T cells, or PBMCs supplied cDNA or gDNA.

Profiling relied on immunoSEQ multiplex PCR, and the TCRdb table lists in-frame clones only, not all of them. This sample has about 50,000 clones, with around nine tenths found just once. Germline V gene lookup returns CDR1 SGHNT and CDR2 YYREEE (reference sequence). The V end lost 7 bases, the J end lost 3 bases, and 9 bases lay between the germline ends. This CDR3 has 12 amino acids. This chain uses TRBV5-4 with TRBJ2-3, with D uncertain. The TCR sequence derives from a woman over 75 with acute or convalescent COVID-19. Sequenced input: peripheral blood. The CDR3 loop is CASGTETDTQYF. In nucleotides, the CDR3 is TGTGCCAGCGGCACGGAGACAGATACGCAGTATTTT.